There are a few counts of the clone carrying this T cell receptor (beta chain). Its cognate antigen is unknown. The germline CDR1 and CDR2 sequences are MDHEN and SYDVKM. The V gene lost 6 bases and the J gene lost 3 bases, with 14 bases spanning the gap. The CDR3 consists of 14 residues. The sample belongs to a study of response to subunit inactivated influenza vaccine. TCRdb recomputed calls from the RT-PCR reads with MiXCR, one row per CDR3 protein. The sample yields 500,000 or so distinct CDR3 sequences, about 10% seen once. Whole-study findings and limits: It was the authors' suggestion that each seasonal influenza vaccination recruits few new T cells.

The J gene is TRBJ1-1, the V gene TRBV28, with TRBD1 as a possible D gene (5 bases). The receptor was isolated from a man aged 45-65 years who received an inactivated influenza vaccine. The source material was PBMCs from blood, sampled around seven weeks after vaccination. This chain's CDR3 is CASRHRRTYTEAFF. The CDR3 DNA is TGTGCCAGCAGACACAGGAGAACCTACACTGAAGCTTTCTTT.